The TCR beta chain described here comes from a study of blood T cell repertoires in COVID-19. At the level of the study: COVID-19 samples, acute and convalescent, were from the United States, Italy and Spain.

Libraries were prepared by immunoSEQ multiplex PCR; TCRdb keeps only in-frame clonotypes and omits some of them. The table shows around 130,000 clones, with roughly 80% occurring only once. The germline V gene encodes CDR1 SEHNR and CDR2 FQNEAQ (reference sequence). The CDR3 contains 13 residues. Trimming shortened V by 2 bases and J by 4 bases, and 8 bases separated the two germline ends. The receptor comes from a woman under 40 who had recovered from COVID-19. The sample comprised peripheral blood. The chain carries TRBV7-9 and TRBJ1-1; weak D call: TRBD1 (6 bases). The CDR3 is CASSLTGTTEAFF. In nucleotides, the CDR3 is TGTGCCAGCAGCTTAACAGGGACCACTGAAGCTTTCTTT.